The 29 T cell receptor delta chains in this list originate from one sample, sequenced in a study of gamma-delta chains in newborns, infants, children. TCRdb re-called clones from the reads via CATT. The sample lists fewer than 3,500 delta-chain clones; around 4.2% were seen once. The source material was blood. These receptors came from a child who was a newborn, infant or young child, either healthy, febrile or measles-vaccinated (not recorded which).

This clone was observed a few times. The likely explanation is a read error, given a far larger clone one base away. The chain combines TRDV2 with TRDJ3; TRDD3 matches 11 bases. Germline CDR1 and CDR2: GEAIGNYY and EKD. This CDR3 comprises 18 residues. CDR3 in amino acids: CACDTAGGYSRDTRQMFF. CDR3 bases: TGTGCCTGTGACACCGCTGGGGGATACTCCCGGGACACCCGACAGATGTTTTTC.

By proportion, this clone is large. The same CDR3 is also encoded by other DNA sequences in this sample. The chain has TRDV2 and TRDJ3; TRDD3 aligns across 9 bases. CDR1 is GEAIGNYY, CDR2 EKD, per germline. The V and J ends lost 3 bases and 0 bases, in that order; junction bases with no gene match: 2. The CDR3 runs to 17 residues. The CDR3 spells CACDYWGSSWDTRQMFF. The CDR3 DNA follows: TGTGCCTGTGACTACTGGGGGAGCTCCTGGGACACCCGACAGATGTTTTTC.

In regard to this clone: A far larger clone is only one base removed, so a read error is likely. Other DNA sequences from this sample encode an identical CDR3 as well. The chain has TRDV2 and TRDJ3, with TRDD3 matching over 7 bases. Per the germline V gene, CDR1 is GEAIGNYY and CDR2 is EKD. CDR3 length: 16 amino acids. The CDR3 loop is CACDWGSSWDTRQMFF. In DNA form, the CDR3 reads TGTGCCTGTGACTGGGGGAGCTCCTGGGACACCCGACAGATGTTCTTC.

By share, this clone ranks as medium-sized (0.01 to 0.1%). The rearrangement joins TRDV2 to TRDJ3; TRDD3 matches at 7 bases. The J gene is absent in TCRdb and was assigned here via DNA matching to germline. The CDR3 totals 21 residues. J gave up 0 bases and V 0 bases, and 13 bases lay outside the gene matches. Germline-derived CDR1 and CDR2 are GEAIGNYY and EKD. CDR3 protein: CACDTGGLGSYGSWDTRQMFF. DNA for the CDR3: TGTGCCTGTGACACCGGCGGACTGGGGTCTTACGGCTCCTGGGACACCCGACAGATGTTTTTC.

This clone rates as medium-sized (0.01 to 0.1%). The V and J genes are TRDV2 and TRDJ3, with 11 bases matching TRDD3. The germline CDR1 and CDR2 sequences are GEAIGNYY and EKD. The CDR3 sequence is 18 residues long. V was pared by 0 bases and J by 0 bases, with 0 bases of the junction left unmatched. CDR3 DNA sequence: TGTGCCTGTGACACCTGGGGGATACGCTCCTGGGACACCCGACAGATGTTTTTC. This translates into CACDTWGIRSWDTRQMFF.

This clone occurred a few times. Written as DNA, the CDR3 is TGTGCCTGTGACACCGTGGGGGAGACAGCACAACTCTTCTTT. Protein: CACDTVGETAQLFF. The chain recombines TRDV2 with TRDJ2; 7 bases are a match to TRDD3. This CDR3 region has 14 residues. The V gene's germline CDR1 is GEAIGNYY and CDR2 EKD. Losses at the gene ends were 0 bases for V and 4 bases for J; bases not matched to a gene: 1.

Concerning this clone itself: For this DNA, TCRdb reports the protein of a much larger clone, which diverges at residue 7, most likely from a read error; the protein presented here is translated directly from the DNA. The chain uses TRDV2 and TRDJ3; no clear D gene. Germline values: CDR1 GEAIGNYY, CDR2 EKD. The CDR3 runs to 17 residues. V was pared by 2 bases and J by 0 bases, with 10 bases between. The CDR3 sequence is CACDSTSHSWDTRQMFF. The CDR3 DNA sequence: TGTGCCTGTGACAGTACTAGTCACTCCTGGGACACCCGACAGATGTTTTTC.

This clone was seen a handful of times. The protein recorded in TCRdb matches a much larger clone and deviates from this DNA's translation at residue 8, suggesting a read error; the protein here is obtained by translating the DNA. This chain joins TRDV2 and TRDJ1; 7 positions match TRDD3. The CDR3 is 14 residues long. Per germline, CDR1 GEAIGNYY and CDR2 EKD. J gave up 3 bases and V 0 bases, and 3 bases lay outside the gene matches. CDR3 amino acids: CACDTGGSADKLIF. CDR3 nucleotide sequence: TGTGCCTGTGACACCGGGGGATCCGCCGATAAACTCATCTTT.

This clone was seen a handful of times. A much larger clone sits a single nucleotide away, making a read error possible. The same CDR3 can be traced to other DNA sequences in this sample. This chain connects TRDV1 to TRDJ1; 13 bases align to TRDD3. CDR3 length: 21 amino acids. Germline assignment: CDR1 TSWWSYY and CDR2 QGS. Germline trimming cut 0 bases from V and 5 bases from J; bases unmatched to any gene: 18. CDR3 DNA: TGTGCTCTTGGGGAACTTAAACCGTACTGGGGGATACGGAGGTCGGCTGATAAACTCATCTTT. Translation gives CALGELKPYWGIRRSADKLIF.

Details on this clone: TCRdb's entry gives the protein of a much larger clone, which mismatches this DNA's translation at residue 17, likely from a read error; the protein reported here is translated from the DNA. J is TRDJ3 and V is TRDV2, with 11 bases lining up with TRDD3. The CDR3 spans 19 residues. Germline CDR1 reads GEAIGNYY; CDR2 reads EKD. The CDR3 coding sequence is TGTGCCTGTGACACCGTACTGGGGGATAGGACCTGGGACACCCGACAGACGTTTTTC. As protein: CACDTVLGDRTWDTRQTFF.

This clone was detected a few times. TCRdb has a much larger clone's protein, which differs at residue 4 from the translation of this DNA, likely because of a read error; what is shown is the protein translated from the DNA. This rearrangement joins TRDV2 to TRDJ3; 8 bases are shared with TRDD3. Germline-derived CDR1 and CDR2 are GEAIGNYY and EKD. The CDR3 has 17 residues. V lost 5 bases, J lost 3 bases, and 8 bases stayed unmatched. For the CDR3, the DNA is TGTGCCTGTGGCGAGTGGGATACGGGCTGGGACACCCGACAGATGTTTTTC. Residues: CACGEWDTGWDTRQMFF.

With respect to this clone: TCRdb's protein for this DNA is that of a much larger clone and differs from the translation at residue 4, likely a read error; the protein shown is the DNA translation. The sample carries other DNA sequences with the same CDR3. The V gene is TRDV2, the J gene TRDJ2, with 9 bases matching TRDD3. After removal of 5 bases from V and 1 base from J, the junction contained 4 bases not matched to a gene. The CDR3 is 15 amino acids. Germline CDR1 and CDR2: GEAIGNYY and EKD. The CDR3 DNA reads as TGTGCCTGTGTCACACTGGGGGATTTGACAGCACAACTCTTCTTT. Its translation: CACVTLGDLTAQLFF.

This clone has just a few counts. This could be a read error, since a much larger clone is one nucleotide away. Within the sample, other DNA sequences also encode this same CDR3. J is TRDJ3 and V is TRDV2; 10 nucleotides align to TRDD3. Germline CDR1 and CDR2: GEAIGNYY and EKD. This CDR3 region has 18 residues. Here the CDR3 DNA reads TGTGCCTGTGTGGAACTGGGGGATCGCTCCTGGGACACCCGGCAGATGTTTTTC. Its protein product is CACVELGDRSWDTRQMFF.

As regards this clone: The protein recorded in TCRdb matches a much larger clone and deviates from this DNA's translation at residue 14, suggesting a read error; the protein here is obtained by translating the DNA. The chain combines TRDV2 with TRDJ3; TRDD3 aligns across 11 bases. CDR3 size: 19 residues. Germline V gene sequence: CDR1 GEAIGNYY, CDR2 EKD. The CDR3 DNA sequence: TGTGCCTGTGACGTACTGGGGGATAACGGCTCCTGGGACATCCGACAGATGTTTTTC. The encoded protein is CACDVLGDNGSWDIRQMFF.

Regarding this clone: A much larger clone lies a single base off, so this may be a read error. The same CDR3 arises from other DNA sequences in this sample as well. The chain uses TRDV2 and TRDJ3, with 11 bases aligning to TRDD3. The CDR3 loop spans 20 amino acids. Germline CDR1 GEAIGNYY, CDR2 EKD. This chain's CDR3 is CACDTYWGIGSSWDTRQMFF. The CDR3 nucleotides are TGCGCCTGTGACACCTACTGGGGGATAGGGAGCTCCTGGGACACCCGACAGATGTTTTTC.

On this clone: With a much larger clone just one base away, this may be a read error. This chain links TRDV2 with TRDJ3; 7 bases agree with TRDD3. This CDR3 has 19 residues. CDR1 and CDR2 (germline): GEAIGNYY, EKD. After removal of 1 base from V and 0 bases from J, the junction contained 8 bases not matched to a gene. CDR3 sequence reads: CACDTLLGRSSWDTRQMFF. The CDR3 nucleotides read TGTGCCTGTGACACGCTACTGGGGAGGAGCTCCTGGGACACCCGACAGATGTTTTTC.

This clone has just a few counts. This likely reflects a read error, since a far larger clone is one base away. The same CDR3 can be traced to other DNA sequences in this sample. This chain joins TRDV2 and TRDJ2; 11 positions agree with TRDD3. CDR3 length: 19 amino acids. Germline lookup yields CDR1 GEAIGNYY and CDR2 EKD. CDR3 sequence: CACDTDLLGDKFLTAQLFF. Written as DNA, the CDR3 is TGTGCCTGTGACACCGATTTACTGGGGGATAAATTTTTGACAGCACAGCTCTTCTTT.

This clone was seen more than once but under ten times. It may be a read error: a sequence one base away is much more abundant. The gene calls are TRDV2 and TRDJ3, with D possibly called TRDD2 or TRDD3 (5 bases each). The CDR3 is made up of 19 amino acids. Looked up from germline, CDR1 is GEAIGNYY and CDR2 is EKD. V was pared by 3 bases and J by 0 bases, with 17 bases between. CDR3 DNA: TGTGCCTGTGACGCCGGGGGTTTCCTCAGCTCCTGGGACACCCGACAGATGTTTTTC. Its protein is CACDAGGFLSSWDTRQMFF.

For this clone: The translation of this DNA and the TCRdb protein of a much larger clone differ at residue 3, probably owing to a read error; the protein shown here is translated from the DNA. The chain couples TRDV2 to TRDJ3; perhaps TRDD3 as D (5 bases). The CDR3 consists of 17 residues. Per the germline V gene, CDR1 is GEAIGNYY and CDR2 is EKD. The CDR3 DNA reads TGTGCCAGTGACAGTACTGGTCACTCCTGGGACACCCGACAGATGTTTTTC. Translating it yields CASDSTGHSWDTRQMFF.

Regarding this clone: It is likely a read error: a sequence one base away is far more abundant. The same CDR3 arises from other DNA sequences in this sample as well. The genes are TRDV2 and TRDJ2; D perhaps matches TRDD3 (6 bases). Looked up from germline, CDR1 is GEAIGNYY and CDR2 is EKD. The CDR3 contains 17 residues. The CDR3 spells CACDKLGGPALTAQLFF. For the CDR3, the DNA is TGTGCCTGTGACAAGTTGGGGGGACCTGCTTTGACGGCACAACTCTTCTTT.

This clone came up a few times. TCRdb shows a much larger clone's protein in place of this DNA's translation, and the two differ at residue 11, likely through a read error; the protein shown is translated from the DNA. The CDR3 region has the DNA TGTGCCTGTGACAACTGGGGGATACGCGACGGTAAACTCATCTTT. As protein: CACDNWGIRDGKLIF. The V gene is TRDV2, the J gene TRDJ1; 13 bases align to TRDD3. The trim removed 2 bases at V and 7 bases at J, leaving 6 bases unmatched. The length of the CDR3 is 15 residues. Germline values: CDR1 GEAIGNYY, CDR2 EKD.

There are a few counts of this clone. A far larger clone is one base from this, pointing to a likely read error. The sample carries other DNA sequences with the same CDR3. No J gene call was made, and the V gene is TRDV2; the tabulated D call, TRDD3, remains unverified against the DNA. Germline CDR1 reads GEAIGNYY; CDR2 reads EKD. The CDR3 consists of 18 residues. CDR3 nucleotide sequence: TGTGCCTGTGACGCGATCGGCGGGGGATACCCGTACACCGATAAACTCATCTTC. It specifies CACDAIGGGYPYTDKLIF.

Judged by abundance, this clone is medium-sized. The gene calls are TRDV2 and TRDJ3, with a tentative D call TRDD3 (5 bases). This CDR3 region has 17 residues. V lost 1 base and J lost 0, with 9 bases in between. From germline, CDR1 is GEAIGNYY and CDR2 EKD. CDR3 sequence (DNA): TGTGCCTGTGACACAACGGGGGCCTCCTGGGACACCCGACAGATGTTTTTC. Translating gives CACDTTGASWDTRQMFF.

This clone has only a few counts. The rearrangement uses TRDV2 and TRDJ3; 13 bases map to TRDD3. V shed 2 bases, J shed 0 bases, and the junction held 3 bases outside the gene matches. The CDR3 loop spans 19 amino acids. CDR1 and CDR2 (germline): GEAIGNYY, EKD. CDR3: CACDKYWGIRSWDTRQMFF. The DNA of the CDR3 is TGTGCCTGTGACAAGTACTGGGGGATACGCTCCTGGGACACCCGACAGATGTTTTTC.

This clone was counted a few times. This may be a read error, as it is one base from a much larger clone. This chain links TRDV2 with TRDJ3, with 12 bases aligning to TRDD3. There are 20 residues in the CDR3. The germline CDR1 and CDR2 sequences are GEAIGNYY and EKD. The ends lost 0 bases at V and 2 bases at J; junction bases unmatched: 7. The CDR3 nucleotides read TGTGCCTGTGACACCGTACTGGGGGATACTAGCCCCTGGGACACCCGACAGATGTTTTTC. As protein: CACDTVLGDTSPWDTRQMFF.

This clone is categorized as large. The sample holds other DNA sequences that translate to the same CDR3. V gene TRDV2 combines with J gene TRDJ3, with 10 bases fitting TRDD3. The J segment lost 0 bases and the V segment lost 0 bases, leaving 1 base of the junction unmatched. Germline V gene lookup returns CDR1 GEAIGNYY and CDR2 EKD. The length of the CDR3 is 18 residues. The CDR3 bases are TGTGCCTGTGACACCGGGGGATACGGCTCCTGGGACACCCGACAGATGTTTTTC. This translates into CACDTGGYGSWDTRQMFF.

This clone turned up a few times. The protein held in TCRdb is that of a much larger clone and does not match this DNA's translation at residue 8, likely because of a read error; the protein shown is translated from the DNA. DNA of the CDR3: TGTGCCTGTGACACCGGGGGATGCCGCTCCTGGGACACCCGACAGATGTTTTTC. Its protein product is CACDTGGCRSWDTRQMFF. V usage is TRDV2 and J usage is TRDJ3; 7 bases line up with TRDD3. V trimming: 0 bases; J trimming: 0 bases; junction bases outside the gene matches: 4. Germline V CDR1 and CDR2: GEAIGNYY, EKD. The CDR3 runs to 18 residues.

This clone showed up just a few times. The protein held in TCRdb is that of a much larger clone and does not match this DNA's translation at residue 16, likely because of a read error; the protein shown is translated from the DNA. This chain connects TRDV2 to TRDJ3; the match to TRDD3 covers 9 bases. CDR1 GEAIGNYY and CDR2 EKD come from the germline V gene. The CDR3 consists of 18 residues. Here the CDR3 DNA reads TGTGCCTGTGACATACTGGGGGAGAGCTCCTGGGACACCCGACAGAAGTTTTTC. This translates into CACDILGESSWDTRQKFF.

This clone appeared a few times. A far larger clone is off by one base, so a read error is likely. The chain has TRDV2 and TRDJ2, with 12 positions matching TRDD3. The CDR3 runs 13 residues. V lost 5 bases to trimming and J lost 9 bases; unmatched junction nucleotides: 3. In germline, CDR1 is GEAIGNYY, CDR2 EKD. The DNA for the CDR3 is TGTGCCTGTGCTGGGGGATACGCATCACAACTCTTCTTT. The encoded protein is CACAGGYASQLFF.